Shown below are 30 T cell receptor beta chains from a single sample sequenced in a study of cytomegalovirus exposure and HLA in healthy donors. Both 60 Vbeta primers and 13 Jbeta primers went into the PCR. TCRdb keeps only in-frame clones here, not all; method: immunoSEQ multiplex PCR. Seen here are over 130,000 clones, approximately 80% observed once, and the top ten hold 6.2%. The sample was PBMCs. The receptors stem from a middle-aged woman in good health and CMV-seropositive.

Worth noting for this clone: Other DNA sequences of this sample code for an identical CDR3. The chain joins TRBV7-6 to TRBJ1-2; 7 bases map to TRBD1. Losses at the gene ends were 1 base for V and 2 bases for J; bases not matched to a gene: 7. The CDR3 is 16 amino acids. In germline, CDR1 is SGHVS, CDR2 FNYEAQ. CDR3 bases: TGTGCCAGCAGCTTAGGAAAGGGACAGAAAAACTATGGCTACACCTTC. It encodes CASSLGKGQKNYGYTF.

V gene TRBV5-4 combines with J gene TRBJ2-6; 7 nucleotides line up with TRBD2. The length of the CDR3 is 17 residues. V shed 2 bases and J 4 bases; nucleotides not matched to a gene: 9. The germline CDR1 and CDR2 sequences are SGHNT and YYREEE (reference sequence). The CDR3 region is CASSLTGGRGGANVLTF. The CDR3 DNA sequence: TGTGCCAGCAGCTTAACGGGAGGCCGAGGGGGGGCCAACGTCCTGACTTTC.

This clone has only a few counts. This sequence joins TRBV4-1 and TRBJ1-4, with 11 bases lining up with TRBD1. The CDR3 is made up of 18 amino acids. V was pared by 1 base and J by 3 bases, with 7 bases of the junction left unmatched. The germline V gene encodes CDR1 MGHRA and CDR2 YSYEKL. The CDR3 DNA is TGCGCCAGCAGCCAAGTGGGGGGGACAGGGGGGTCTAATGAAAAACTGTTTTTT. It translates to CASSQVGGTGGSNEKLFF.

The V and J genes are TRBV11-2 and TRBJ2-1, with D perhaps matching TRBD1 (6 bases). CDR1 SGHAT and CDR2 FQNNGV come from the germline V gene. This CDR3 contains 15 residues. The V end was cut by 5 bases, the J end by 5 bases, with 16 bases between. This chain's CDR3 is CASSRGDRRNNEQFF. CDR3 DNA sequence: TGTGCCAGCAGCCGGGGAGACAGGAGAAACAATGAGCAGTTCTTC.

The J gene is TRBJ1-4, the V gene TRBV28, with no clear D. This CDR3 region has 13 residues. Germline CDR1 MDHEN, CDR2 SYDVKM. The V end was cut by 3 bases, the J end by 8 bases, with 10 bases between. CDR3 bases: TGTGCCAGCAGTTTTATAGCTCGAGAAAAACTGTTTTTT. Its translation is CASSFIAREKLFF.

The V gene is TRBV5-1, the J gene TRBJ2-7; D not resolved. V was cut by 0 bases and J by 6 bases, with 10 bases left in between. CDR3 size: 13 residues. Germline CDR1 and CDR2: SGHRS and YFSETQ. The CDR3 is CASSLDVAPEQYF. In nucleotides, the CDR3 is TGCGCCAGCAGCTTGGATGTGGCACCCGAGCAGTACTTC.

This chain's CDR3 is CTSSQLGESSGRVLAKNIQYF. Here the CDR3 DNA reads TGCACCAGCAGCCAATTGGGAGAATCTAGCGGGAGGGTCCTAGCCAAAAACATTCAGTACTTC. The chain has TRBV1 and TRBJ2-4; the table calls TRBD2, which could not be checked here. TRBV1 is tagged as a pseudogene. The CDR3 contains 21 residues.

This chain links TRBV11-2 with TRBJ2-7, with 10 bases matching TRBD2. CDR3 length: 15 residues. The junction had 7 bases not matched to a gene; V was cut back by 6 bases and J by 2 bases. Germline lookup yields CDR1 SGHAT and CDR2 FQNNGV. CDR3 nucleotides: TGTGCCAGCAGAGCAACTAGCGGGAAAGCCTACGAGCAGTACTTC. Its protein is CASRATSGKAYEQYF.

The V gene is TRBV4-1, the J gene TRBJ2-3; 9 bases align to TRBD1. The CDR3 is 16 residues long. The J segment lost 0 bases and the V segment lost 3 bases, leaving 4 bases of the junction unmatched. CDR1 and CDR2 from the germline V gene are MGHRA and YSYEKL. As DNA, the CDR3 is TGCGCCAGCAGCCAGGGACAGGGACTCAGCACAGATACGCAGTATTTT. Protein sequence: CASSQGQGLSTDTQYF.

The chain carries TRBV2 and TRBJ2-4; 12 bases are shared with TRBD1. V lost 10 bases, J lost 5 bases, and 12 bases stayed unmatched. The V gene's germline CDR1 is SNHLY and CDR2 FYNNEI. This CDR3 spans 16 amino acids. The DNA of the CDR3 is TGTGCCATCTCCGGGACAGGGGGCGATTTCCAAAACATTCAGTACTTC. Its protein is CAISGTGGDFQNIQYF.

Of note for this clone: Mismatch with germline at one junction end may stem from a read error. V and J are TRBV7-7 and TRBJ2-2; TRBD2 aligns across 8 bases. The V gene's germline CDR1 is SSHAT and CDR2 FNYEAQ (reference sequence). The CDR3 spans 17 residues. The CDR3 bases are TGTGCTAGCAGCTTAAGACCCGGGACTAGTACCACCGGGGAGCTGTTTTTT. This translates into CASSLRPGTSTTGELFF.

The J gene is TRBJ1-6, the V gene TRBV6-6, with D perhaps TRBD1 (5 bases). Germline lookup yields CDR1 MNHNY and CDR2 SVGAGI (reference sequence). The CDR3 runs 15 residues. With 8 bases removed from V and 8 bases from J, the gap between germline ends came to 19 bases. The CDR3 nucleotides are TGTGCCAGCCGGGGGGTGACCTTGGGGGATTCACCCCTCCACTTT. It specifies CASRGVTLGDSPLHF.

The CDR3 DNA reads as TGCGCCAGCAGCTTTGGGGGCGGTTACACTGAAGCTTTCTTT. Translated: CASSFGGGYTEAFF. The chain links TRBV5-1 to TRBJ1-1, with D perhaps TRBD1 (6 bases). From germline, CDR1 is SGHRS and CDR2 YFSETQ. This CDR3 comprises 14 residues. V was shortened by 2 bases and J by 3 bases, with 11 bases between the two germline ends.

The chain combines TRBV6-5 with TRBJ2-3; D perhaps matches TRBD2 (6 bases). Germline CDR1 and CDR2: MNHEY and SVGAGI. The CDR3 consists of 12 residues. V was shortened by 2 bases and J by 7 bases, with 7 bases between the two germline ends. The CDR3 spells CASSYGGNTQYF. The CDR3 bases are TGTGCCAGCAGTTACGGGGGGAATACGCAGTATTTT.

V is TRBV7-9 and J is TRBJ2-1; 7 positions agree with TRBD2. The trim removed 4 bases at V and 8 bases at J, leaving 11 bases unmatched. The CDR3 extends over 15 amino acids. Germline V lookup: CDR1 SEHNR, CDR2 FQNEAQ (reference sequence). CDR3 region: CASSSAGVRSDEQFF. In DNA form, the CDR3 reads TGTGCCAGCAGCTCTGCGGGAGTCCGGAGCGATGAGCAGTTCTTC.

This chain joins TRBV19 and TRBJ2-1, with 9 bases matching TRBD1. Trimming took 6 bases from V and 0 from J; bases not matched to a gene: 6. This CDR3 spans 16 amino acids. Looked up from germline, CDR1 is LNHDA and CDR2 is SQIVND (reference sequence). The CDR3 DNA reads TGTGCCAGTAGGGACAGGGGTCCTCTCTCCTACAATGAGCAGTTCTTC. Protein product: CASRDRGPLSYNEQFF.

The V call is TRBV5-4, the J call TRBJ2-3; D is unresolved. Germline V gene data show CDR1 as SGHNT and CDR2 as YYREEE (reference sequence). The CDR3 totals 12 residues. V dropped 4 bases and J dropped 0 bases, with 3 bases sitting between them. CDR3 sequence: CASSPSTDTQYF. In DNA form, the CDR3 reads TGTGCCAGCAGCCCTAGCACAGATACGCAGTATTTT. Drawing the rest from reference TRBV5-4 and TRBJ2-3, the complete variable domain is ETGVTQSPTHLIKTRGQQVTLRCSSQSGHNTVSWYQQALGQGPQFIFQYYREEENGRGNFPPRFSGLQFPNYSSELNVNALELDDSALYLCASSPSTDTQYFGPGTRLTVL.

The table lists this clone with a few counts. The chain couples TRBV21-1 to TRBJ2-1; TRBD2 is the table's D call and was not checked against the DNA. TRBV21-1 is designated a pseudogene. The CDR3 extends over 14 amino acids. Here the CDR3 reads CANLGTSPYNEQFF. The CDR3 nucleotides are TGTGCCAACCTCGGGACTAGCCCTTACAATGAGCAGTTCTTC.

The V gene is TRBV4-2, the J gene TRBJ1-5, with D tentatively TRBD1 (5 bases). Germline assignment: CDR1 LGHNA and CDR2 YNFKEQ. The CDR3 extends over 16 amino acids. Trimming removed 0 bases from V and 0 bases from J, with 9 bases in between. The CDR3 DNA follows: TGTGCCAGCAGCCAAGAGACAGCGTATAGCAATCAGCCCCAGCATTTT. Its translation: CASSQETAYSNQPQHF.

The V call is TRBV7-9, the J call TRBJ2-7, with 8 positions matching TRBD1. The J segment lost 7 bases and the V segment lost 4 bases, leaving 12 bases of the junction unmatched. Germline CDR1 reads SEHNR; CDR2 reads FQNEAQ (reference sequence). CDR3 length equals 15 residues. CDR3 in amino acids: CASSSRMDRAEEQYF. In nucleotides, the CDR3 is TGTGCCAGCAGCTCGAGGATGGACAGGGCTGAAGAGCAGTACTTC.

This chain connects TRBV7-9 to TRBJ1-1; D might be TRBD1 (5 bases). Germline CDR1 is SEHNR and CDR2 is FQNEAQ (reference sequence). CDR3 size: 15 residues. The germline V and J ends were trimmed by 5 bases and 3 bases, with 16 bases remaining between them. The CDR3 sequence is CASSVRQLLDTEAFF. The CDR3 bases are TGTGCCAGCAGCGTTAGACAGTTGTTGGACACTGAAGCTTTCTTT.

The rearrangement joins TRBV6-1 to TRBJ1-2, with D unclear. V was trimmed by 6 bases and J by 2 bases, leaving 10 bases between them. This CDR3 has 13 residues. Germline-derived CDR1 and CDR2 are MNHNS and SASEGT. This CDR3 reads CASRITVNYGYTF. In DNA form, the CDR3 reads TGTGCCAGCAGGATTACAGTAAACTATGGCTACACCTTC.

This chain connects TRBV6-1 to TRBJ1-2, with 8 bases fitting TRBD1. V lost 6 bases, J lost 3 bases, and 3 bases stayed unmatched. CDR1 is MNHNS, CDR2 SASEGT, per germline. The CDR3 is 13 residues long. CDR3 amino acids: CASRTDRDYGYTF. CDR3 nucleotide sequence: TGTGCCAGCAGAACGGACAGGGACTATGGCTACACCTTC.

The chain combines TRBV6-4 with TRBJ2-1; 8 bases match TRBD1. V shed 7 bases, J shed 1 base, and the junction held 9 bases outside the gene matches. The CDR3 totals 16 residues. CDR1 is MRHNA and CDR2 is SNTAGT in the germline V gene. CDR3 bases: TGTGCCAGCACTATACAGGGGGAAGGATCCTACAATGAGCAGTTCTTC. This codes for CASTIQGEGSYNEQFF.

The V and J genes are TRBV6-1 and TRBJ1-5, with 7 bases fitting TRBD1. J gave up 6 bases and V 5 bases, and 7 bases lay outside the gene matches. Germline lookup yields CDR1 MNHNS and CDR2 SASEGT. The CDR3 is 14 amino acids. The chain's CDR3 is CASSKSGGSQPQHF. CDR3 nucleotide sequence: TGTGCCAGCAGTAAGTCAGGGGGGAGTCAGCCCCAGCATTTT.

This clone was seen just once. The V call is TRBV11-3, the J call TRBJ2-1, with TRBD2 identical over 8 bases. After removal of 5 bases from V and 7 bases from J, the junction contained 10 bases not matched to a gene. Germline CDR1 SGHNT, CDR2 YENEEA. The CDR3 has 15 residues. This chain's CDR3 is CASSPKSSGRNEQFF. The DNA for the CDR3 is TGTGCCAGCAGCCCTAAATCCAGCGGGAGAAATGAGCAGTTCTTC.

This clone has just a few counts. The CDR3 loop is CASSLTRDRGPPGELFF. The CDR3 DNA is TGTGCCAGCAGCTTAACCCGGGACAGGGGGCCCCCCGGGGAGCTGTTTTTT. The gene calls are TRBV7-9 and TRBJ2-2, with TRBD1 identical over 12 bases. Germline V gene sequence: CDR1 SEHNR, CDR2 FQNEAQ (reference sequence). J gave up 6 bases and V 2 bases, and 7 bases lay outside the gene matches. There are 17 residues in the CDR3.

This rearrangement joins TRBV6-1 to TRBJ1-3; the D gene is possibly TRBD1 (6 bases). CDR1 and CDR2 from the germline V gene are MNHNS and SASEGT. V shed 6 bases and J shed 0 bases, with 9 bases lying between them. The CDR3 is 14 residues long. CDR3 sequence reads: CASRTTGSGNTIYF. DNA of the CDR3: TGTGCCAGCAGGACGACAGGCTCTGGAAACACCATATATTTT.

The CDR3 nucleotides are TGTGCCTGGAAACAGGGGGCGGACACAGATACGCAGTATTTT. Its protein is CAWKQGADTDTQYF. The J gene is TRBJ2-3, the V gene TRBV30; 9 bases agree with TRBD1. Germline-derived CDR1 and CDR2 are GTSNPN and SVGIG (reference sequence). Germline trimming cut 4 bases from V and 2 bases from J; bases unmatched to any gene: 4. This CDR3 has 14 residues.

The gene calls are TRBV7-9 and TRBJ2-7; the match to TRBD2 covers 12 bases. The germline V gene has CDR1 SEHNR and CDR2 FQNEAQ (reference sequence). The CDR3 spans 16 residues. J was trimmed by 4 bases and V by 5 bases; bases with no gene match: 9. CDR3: CASSPLLTSGSYEQYF. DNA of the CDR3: TGTGCCAGCAGCCCTCTCTTGACTAGCGGGAGTTACGAGCAGTACTTC.